The 9 T cell receptor beta chains below come from one sample, sequenced in a study of shared clonotypes between healthy human individuals. CD8 cells classed as naive were CD45RO-negative and positively selected for CCR7, excluding terminally differentiated effector memory CD45RA+ cells. Data came from immunoSEQ multiplex PCR; TCRdb stores just in-frame clones and leaves some out. The sample gives millions of clones, approximately 94% of which show up once; roughly 1.1% is in the top ten. The sample was naive CD8+ T cells sorted from blood. The receptors stem from a man younger than 35 in good health.

The CDR3: CASSRGGAADTQYF. In DNA, the CDR3 is TGTGCCAGCAGTCGGGGGGGCGCGGCAGATACGCAGTATTTT. The chain carries TRBV27 and TRBJ2-3; 8 bases match TRBD2. This CDR3 is built from 14 residues. With V trimmed by 5 bases and J by 4 bases, 5 bases remained unmatched. The germline gives CDR1 MNHEY, CDR2 SMNVEV (reference sequence).

The chain uses TRBV7-9 and TRBJ2-1; the D is unclear. Between the trimmed V and J ends, which lost 2 bases and 0 bases, there was a span of 20 bases. CDR1 and CDR2 from the germline V gene are SEHNR and FQNEAQ (reference sequence). This CDR3 region has 19 residues. CDR3 sequence: CASSLSYTTQRNSYNEQFF. Here the CDR3 DNA reads TGTGCCAGCAGCTTATCCTATACCACACAGAGGAACTCCTACAATGAGCAGTTCTTC.

The rearrangement uses TRBV5-1 and TRBJ2-7; 7 nucleotides align to TRBD2. V was clipped by 0 bases and J by 0 bases; unmatched bases: 9. The CDR3 length is 17 residues. Germline V gives CDR1 SGHRS, CDR2 YFSETQ. The CDR3 is CASSLEPVGDYSYEQYF. DNA for the CDR3: TGCGCCAGCAGCTTGGAGCCAGTCGGGGACTACTCCTACGAGCAGTACTTC.

The V and J genes are TRBV5-5 and TRBJ2-1; D perhaps matches TRBD1 (5 bases). V lost 2 bases and J lost 8, with 11 bases in between. This CDR3 comprises 13 residues. Per the germline V gene, CDR1 is SGHKS and CDR2 is YYEKEE (reference sequence). The CDR3 DNA sequence: TGTGCCAGCAGCTTATACAGGAACTATGAGCAGTTCTTC. Amino acids: CASSLYRNYEQFF.

V and J are TRBV7-2 and TRBJ2-1; D might be TRBD1 (5 bases). This CDR3 has 14 amino acids. Per the germline V gene, CDR1 is SGHTA and CDR2 is FQGNSA. Trimming left V 3 bases short and J 8 bases short, with 14 bases between. The CDR3 DNA reads TGTGCCAGCAGCTTGGGGCATTTTTCGGATGAGCAGTTCTTC. As protein: CASSLGHFSDEQFF.

Regarding this clone: Other DNA sequences of this sample code for an identical CDR3. The rearrangement links TRBV28 to TRBJ2-7; D remains unclear. Germline V gives CDR1 MDHEN, CDR2 SYDVKM. This CDR3 has 13 residues. The V gene lost 5 bases and the J gene lost 4 bases, with 12 bases spanning the gap. The CDR3 sequence is CASSPHRAYEQYF. The CDR3 nucleotides are TGTGCCAGCAGTCCCCACCGTGCTTACGAGCAGTACTTC.

CDR3 sequence (DNA): TGTGCCAGCAGCGTGGACAGGGTCGCTCCTCTCGGGGGCTACACCTTC. This sequence encodes CASSVDRVAPLGGYTF. V and J are TRBV9 and TRBJ1-2, with 8 bases aligning to TRBD1. The germline gives CDR1 SGDLS, CDR2 YYNGEE. The trim removed 2 bases at V and 8 bases at J, leaving 14 bases unmatched. CDR3 length: 16 amino acids.

This chain uses TRBV10-3 with TRBJ1-1; the D is unclear. Germline values: CDR1 ENHRY, CDR2 SYGVKD. The V and J ends lost 2 bases and 4 bases respectively, with 8 bases between them. The CDR3 loop spans 13 amino acids. The CDR3 DNA reads as TGTGCCATCAGTGAGCAAGGGCTCACTGAAGCTTTCTTT. This translates into CAISEQGLTEAFF.

The chain joins TRBV7-2 to TRBJ1-2, with D possibly TRBD1 on 6 matching bases. The CDR3 runs 12 residues. Trimming pared 3 bases from V and 7 bases from J, leaving 9 bases between. Per the germline V gene, CDR1 is SGHTA and CDR2 is FQGNSA. CDR3 residues: CASSLTGVGYTF. The CDR3 nucleotides are TGTGCCAGCAGCTTGACAGGCGTTGGCTACACCTTC.